This T cell receptor (beta chain) originates from a study of T cells after yellow fever vaccination. Germline assignment: CDR1 SGHVS and CDR2 FQNEAQ. This CDR3 comprises 11 residues. V was pared by 3 bases and J by 8 bases, with 4 bases between. This clonotype is medium-sized (0.01 to 0.1%) within its sample. Each CDR3 protein is one row after TCRdb ran MiXCR on the 5' RACE reads. The sample has hundreds of thousands of distinct CDR3 sequences; approximately 3.9% are singletons. The rearrangement joins TRBV7-8 to TRBJ1-4; D not resolved. Sequencing used PBMCs, obtained on the day of the yellow fever booster vaccination. The receptor comes from a man aged 18 to 30 who received the YFV17D yellow fever vaccine. CDR3 sequence: CASSFGEKLFF. The CDR3 region has the DNA TGTGCCAGCAGCTTTGGGGAAAAACTGTTTTTT. The full variable domain, in which reference TRBV7-8 and TRBJ1-4 provide the parts outside the CDR3, is GAGVSQSPRYKVAKRGQDVALRCDPISGHVSLFWYQQALGQGPEFLTYFQNEAQLDKSGLPSDRFFAERPEGSVSTLKIQRTQQEDSAVYLCASSFGEKLFFGSGTQLSVL.